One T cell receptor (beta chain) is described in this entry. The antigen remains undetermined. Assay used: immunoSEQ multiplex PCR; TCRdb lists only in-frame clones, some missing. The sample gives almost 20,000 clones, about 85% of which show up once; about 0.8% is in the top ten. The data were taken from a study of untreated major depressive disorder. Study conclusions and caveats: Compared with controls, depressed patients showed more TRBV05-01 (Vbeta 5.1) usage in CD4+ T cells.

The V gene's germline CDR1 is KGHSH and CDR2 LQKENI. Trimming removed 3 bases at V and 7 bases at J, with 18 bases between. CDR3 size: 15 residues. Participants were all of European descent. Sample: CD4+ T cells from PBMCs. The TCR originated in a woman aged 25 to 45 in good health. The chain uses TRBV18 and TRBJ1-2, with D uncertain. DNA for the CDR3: TGTGCCAGCTCACCCGTCGGCGGTTCGGCGGGTGGCTACACCTTC. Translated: CASSPVGGSAGGYTF.